Listed below are T cell receptor beta chains from one sample, sequenced in a study of human T cells and chemical hapten exposure. TCRdb analysed the RACE reads with MiXCR anew, one entry per CDR3 protein. The sample has about 120,000 distinct CDR3 sequences, about an eighth seen once; the top ten hold approximately 1.5%. Sequencing used whole blood, obtained in connection with sensitization to the hapten diphenylcyclopropenone (DPC). The receptor set was obtained from a woman in her fifties or sixties with alopecia areata. Some clones in this sample may be carry-over from other donors' samples. CDR3s include the opening cysteine and the closing phenylalanine or tryptophan. A D gene is named only where the DNA matches it firmly. The size entry is marked missing in some rows and otherwise reads once, few, many or a size class.

j_call	clone_size	v_call	d_call	cdr3_aa	cdr3_nt
TRBJ1-2	few	TRBV4-3	NA	CASSSPPGTYGYTF	TGCGCCAGCAGCTCCCCCCCAGGGACCTATGGCTACACCTTC
TRBJ2-3	few	TRBV6-5	TRBD2	CASGEGGRDTQYF	TGTGCCAGCGGGGAGGGTGGTCGAGATACGCAGTATTTT
TRBJ1-2	many	TRBV7-2	NA	CASSLATVDYGYTF	TGTGCCAGCAGCTTAGCGACAGTGGACTATGGCTACACCTTC
TRBJ1-1	many	TRBV20-1	NA	CSAETSLNTEAFF	TGCAGTGCTGAAACAAGCTTGAACACTGAAGCTTTCTTT
TRBJ2-5	few	TRBV29-1	TRBD1	CSVEDYRDRGTETQYF	TGCAGCGTTGAAGATTACCGGGACAGGGGAACGGAGACCCAGTACTTC
TRBJ1-5	NA	TRBV28	TRBD1	CASRTGGFQPQHF	TGTGCCAGCAGAACAGGGGGTTTTCAGCCCCAGCATTTT
TRBJ1-1	few	TRBV5-1	NA	CASGNRDTEAFF	TGCGCCAGCGGTAACAGGGACACTGAAGCTTTCTTT
TRBJ1-1	many	TRBV29-1	NA	CSAQTDSEAFF	TGCAGCGCCCAAACTGACAGTGAAGCTTTCTTT
TRBJ2-5	many	TRBV7-2	TRBD2	CASSLERGKQETQYF	TGTGCCAGCAGCTTAGAGCGGGGTAAACAAGAGACCCAGTACTTC
TRBJ2-1	few	TRBV3-1	TRBD2	CASSQVPPTSSRLNEQFF	TGTGCCAGCAGCCAAGTACCCCCGACTAGCTCTCGGTTAAATGAGCAGTTCTTC
TRBJ2-7	many	TRBV2	NA	CASSEWTGEQYF	TGTGCCAGCAGTGAATGGACGGGCGAGCAGTACTTC
TRBJ1-2	few	TRBV3-1	NA	CASSQDDGYTF	TGTGCCAGCAGCCAGGACGATGGCTACACCTTC
TRBJ2-5	NA	TRBV5-1	NA	CASSLGPVGIPETQYF	TGCGCCAGCAGCTTGGGGCCGGTGGGCATCCCAGAGACCCAGTACTTC